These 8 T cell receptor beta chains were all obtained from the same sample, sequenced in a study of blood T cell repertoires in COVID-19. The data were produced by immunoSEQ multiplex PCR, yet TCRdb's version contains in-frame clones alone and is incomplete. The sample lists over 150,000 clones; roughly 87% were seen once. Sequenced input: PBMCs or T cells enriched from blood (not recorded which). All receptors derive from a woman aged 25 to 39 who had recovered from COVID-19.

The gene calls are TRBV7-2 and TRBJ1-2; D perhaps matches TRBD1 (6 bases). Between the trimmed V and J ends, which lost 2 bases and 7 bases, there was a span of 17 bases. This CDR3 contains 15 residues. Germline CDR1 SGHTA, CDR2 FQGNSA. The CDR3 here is CASSLSGDAGAGYTF. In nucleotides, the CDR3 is TGTGCCAGCAGCTTAAGCGGTGACGCAGGGGCTGGCTACACCTTC.

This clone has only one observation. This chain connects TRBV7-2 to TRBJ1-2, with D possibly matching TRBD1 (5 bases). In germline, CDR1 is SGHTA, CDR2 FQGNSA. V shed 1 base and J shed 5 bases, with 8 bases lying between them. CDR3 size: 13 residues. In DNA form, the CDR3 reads TGTGCCAGCAGCTTAGAGGGGAGGTATGGCTACACCTTC. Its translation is CASSLEGRYGYTF.

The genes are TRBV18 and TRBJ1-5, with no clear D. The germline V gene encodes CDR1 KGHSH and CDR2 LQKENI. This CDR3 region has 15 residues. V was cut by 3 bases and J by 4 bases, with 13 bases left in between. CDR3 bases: TGTGCCAGCTCACCCAACCGGGGTTCTAATCAGCCCCAGCATTTT. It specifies CASSPNRGSNQPQHF.

For the CDR3, the DNA is TGTGCCAGCAGCCATCTAGCGGGGGGTTACAATGAGCAGTTCTTC. Protein: CASSHLAGGYNEQFF. V is TRBV14 and J is TRBJ2-1, with TRBD2 matching 11 bases. Germline values: CDR1 SGHDN, CDR2 FVKESK. CDR3 length equals 15 residues. After removal of 3 bases from V and 4 bases from J, the junction contained 2 bases not matched to a gene. Variable domain in full (rest from reference TRBV14 and TRBJ2-1): EAGVTQFPSHSVIEKGQTVTLRCDPISGHDNLYWYRRVMGKEIKFLLHFVKESKQDESGMPNNRFLAERTGGTYSTLKVQPAELEDSGVYFCASSHLAGGYNEQFFGPGTRLTVL.

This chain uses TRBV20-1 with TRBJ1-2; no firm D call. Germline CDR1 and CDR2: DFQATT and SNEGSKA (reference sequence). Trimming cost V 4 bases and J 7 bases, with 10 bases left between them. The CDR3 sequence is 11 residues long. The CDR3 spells CSAMLAVGYTF. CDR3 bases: TGCAGTGCTATGCTGGCGGTTGGCTACACCTTC.

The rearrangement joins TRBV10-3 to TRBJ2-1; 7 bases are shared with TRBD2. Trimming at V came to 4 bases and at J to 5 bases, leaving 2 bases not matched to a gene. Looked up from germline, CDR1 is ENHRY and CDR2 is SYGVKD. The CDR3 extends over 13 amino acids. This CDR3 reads CAISASGNNEQFF. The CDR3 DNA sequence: TGTGCCATCAGTGCTAGCGGCAACAATGAGCAGTTCTTC.

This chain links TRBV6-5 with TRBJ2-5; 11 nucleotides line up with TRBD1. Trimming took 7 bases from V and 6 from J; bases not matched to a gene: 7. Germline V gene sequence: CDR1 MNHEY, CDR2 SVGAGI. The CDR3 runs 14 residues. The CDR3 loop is CASIGQGAGKTQYF. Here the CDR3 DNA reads TGTGCCAGCATCGGACAGGGGGCTGGAAAGACCCAGTACTTC.

The CDR3 sequence: CASSLAPLDFEETQYF. CDR3 coding DNA: TGTGCCAGCAGCTTAGCCCCCTTGGACTTCGAAGAGACCCAGTACTTC. This chain connects TRBV11-2 to TRBJ2-5, with D tentatively TRBD2 (5 bases). The V and J ends lost 1 base and 3 bases respectively, with 15 bases between them. This CDR3 spans 16 amino acids. In germline, CDR1 is SGHAT, CDR2 FQNNGV. The variable domain in full, completed from reference TRBV11-2 and TRBJ2-5, reads EAGVAQSPRYKIIEKRQSVAFWCNPISGHATLYWYQQILGQGPKLLIQFQNNGVVDDSQLPKDRFSAERLKGVDSTLKIQPAKLEDSAVYLCASSLAPLDFEETQYFGPGTRLLVL.